A single sample is the source of the 30 T cell receptor beta chains below, sequenced in a study of T cell repertoires in cytomegalovirus infection. A single record per CDR3 protein comes from TCRdb applying MiXCR to the reads. The sample includes about 320,000 distinct CDR3 sequences, around 9.5% seen only once; the top ten take about 3.9%. The sample comprised PBMCs. These receptors were taken from a human donor in good health (CMV status not recorded). Some clones in this sample may be carry-over from other donors' samples.

This clonotype was counted at least ten times. The chain couples TRBV7-9 to TRBJ1-1; tentatively, D is TRBD1 (5 bases). CDR3 size: 14 residues. CDR1 is SEHNR, CDR2 FQNEAQ, per germline (reference sequence). Between the trimmed V and J ends, which lost 1 base and 11 bases, there was a span of 17 bases. The CDR3 DNA sequence: TGTGCCAGCAGCTTAGTGGAGGCCGTGGGGGGGGCTTTCTTT. Its protein is CASSLVEAVGGAFF. Drawing the rest from reference TRBV7-9 and TRBJ1-1, the complete variable domain is DTGVSQNPRHKITKRGQNVTFRCDPISEHNRLYWYRQTLGQGPEFLTYFQNEAQLEKSRLLSDRFSAERPKGSFSTLEIQRTEQGDSAMYLCASSLVEAVGGAFFGQGTRLTVV.

The V gene is TRBV28, the J gene TRBJ1-2; TRBD1 might be the D (6 bases). This CDR3 spans 13 amino acids. V was clipped by 7 bases and J by 4 bases, with 13 bases between them. Germline CDR1 MDHEN, CDR2 SYDVKM. The chain's CDR3 is CASNRGNVYGYTF. In DNA form, the CDR3 reads TGTGCCAGCAATAGGGGGAACGTCTATGGCTACACCTTC.

This clonotype was detected ten times or more. The rearrangement joins TRBV7-8 to TRBJ2-7; 9 bases match TRBD1. The ends lost 3 bases at V and 2 bases at J; junction bases unmatched: 5. In germline, CDR1 is SGHVS, CDR2 FQNEAQ. The CDR3 extends over 15 amino acids. The CDR3 reads CASSFGQGLAYEQYF. The CDR3 coding sequence is TGTGCCAGCAGCTTCGGACAGGGGCTCGCCTACGAGCAGTACTTC.

This clonotype was seen repeatedly, ten times or more. The chain combines TRBV7-2 with TRBJ2-1; 9 nucleotides match TRBD2. Germline values: CDR1 SGHTA, CDR2 FQGNSA. V dropped 1 base and J dropped 4; count of bases not matched to a gene: 8. There are 17 residues in the CDR3. The CDR3 DNA is TGTGCCAGCAGCTTAGGATTCTCTAGCGGGGTATACAATGAGCAGTTCTTC. Amino acid sequence: CASSLGFSSGVYNEQFF.

The table lists this clonotype with a few counts. CDR3 in DNA: TGTGCCAGCAGCCTATGGAGGGGGGATGAGCAGTTCTTC. Its protein is CASSLWRGDEQFF. This chain joins TRBV11-3 and TRBJ2-1; tentatively, D is TRBD1 or TRBD2 (6 bases each). V dropped 5 bases and J dropped 8 bases, with 13 bases sitting between them. This CDR3 contains 13 residues. Germline lookup yields CDR1 SGHNT and CDR2 YENEEA.

The chain combines TRBV12-3 or TRBV12-4 with TRBJ2-1; 7 bases fit TRBD2. V dropped 3 bases and J dropped 4; count of bases not matched to a gene: 12. CDR3 size: 17 residues. The CDR3 coding sequence is TGTGCCAGCAGTTTGCTCCCGGGAGCGGGAAATTACAATGAGCAGTTCTTC. It encodes CASSLLPGAGNYNEQFF.

Many counts were recorded for this clonotype. This chain connects TRBV6-5 to TRBJ2-7, with D tentatively TRBD2 (5 bases). This CDR3 is 11 amino acids long. Trimming removed 8 bases from V and 1 base from J, with 6 bases in between. Germline V gene data show CDR1 as MNHEY and CDR2 as SVGAGI. The CDR3 sequence: CASRESYEQYF. CDR3 coding DNA: TGTGCCAGCCGGGAATCCTACGAGCAGTACTTC.

This clonotype was recorded at least ten times. V is TRBV7-2 and J is TRBJ1-5; TRBD1 agrees at 7 bases. Germline V gives CDR1 SGHTA, CDR2 FQGNSA. J was trimmed by 4 bases and V by 5 bases; bases with no gene match: 8. The CDR3 has 15 residues. The CDR3 sequence: CASSGSRGANQPQHF. CDR3 bases: TGTGCCAGCAGCGGAAGCAGGGGGGCTAATCAGCCCCAGCATTTT.

The chain joins TRBV7-3 to TRBJ1-6; TRBD1 aligns across 8 bases. Germline V gene data show CDR1 as SGHTA and CDR2 as FQGTGA. Losses at the gene ends were 11 bases for V and 3 bases for J; bases not matched to a gene: 9. The CDR3 runs to 15 residues. CDR3 DNA sequence: TGTGCCGTCCGAACAGGGGGAGTCTATAATTCACCCCTCCACTTT. It is translated as CAVRTGGVYNSPLHF.

The table lists this clonotype with a few counts. The chain recombines TRBV5-1 with TRBJ2-7; the match to TRBD1 covers 11 bases. Trimming took 4 bases from V and 7 from J; bases not matched to a gene: 7. The CDR3 is 14 amino acids. Per germline, CDR1 SGHRS and CDR2 YFSETQ. This CDR3 is CASSTGQGVEEQYF. The CDR3 nucleotides are TGCGCCAGCAGCACGGGACAGGGGGTAGAAGAGCAGTACTTC. The variable domain in full, completed from reference TRBV5-1 and TRBJ2-7, reads KAGVTQTPRYLIKTRGQQVTLSCSPISGHRSVSWYQQTPGQGLQFLFEYFSETQRNKGNFPGRFSGRQFSNSRSEMNVSTLELGDSALYLCASSTGQGVEEQYFGPGTRLTVT.

This clonotype was counted ten times or more. This sequence joins TRBV7-2 and TRBJ2-7; 9 bases agree with TRBD2. The V segment lost 5 bases and the J segment 2 bases; nucleotides outside the gene matches: 7. Germline V gene data show CDR1 as SGHTA and CDR2 as FQGNSA. The CDR3 spans 15 residues. The DNA of the CDR3 is TGTGCCAGCAGCCATACTAGCGGGCCGACCTACGAGCAGTACTTC. Translating it yields CASSHTSGPTYEQYF.

This clonotype was counted many times. J is TRBJ1-2 and V is TRBV12-3 or TRBV12-4, with a possible D match to TRBD1 (5 bases). V was trimmed by 2 bases and J by 7 bases, leaving 17 bases between them. CDR3 size: 15 residues. CDR3 region: CASSLRPGRVGGYTF. In nucleotides, the CDR3 is TGTGCCAGCAGTTTAAGGCCAGGGAGGGTTGGTGGCTACACCTTC.

This clonotype was detected only a few times. The genes are TRBV6-2 or TRBV6-3 and TRBJ2-3; no clear D. Deletions cut 2 bases from V and 8 bases from J, with 5 bases between. The germline V gene has CDR1 MNHEY and CDR2 SVGEGT. The CDR3 length is 11 residues. The CDR3 reads CASSYGSTQYF. As DNA, the CDR3 is TGTGCCAGCAGTTACGGCAGTACGCAGTATTTT.

This clonotype was picked up many times. V gene TRBV12-3 or TRBV12-4 combines with J gene TRBJ1-5; D remains unclear. Between the trimmed V and J ends, which lost 5 bases and 4 bases, there was a span of 3 bases. The CDR3 runs to 11 residues. The CDR3: CASSQNQPQHF. The CDR3 bases are TGTGCCAGCAGTCAAAATCAGCCCCAGCATTTT.

Only a few counts were recorded for this clonotype. This chain connects TRBV7-6 to TRBJ2-1, with D tentatively TRBD2 (5 bases). Trimming cost V 3 bases and J 10 bases, with 7 bases left between them. The CDR3 loop spans 11 amino acids. Germline-derived CDR1 and CDR2 are SGHVS and FNYEAQ. CDR3 amino acids: CASSLGAEQFF. Written as DNA, the CDR3 is TGTGCCAGCAGCTTGGGAGCAGAGCAGTTCTTC.

This clonotype showed up many times. The genes are TRBV11-2 and TRBJ2-1; D is undetermined. The CDR3 has 16 amino acids. Germline values: CDR1 SGHAT, CDR2 FQNNGV. The V end lost 5 bases, the J end lost 4 bases, and 18 bases lay between the germline ends. CDR3 coding DNA: TGTGCCAGCAGCCCGAACGGCCATAGTGGGTACAATGAGCAGTTCTTC. Translation gives CASSPNGHSGYNEQFF.

This clonotype was found a few times. The V and J genes are TRBV20-1 and TRBJ2-3; no definite D call. Germline V gene lookup returns CDR1 DFQATT and CDR2 SNEGSKA (reference sequence). This CDR3 is 14 amino acids long. V was cut by 8 bases and J by 2 bases, with 17 bases left in between. The DNA for the CDR3 is TGCAGTATTAATGACCCAGTACCCACAGATACGCAGTATTTT. It translates to CSINDPVPTDTQYF.

This clonotype appeared many times. The chain combines TRBV6-5 with TRBJ2-5, with TRBD1 identical over 9 bases. The CDR3 consists of 15 residues. Germline V CDR1 and CDR2: MNHEY, SVGAGI. The V gene end was trimmed by 3 bases and the J gene end by 5 bases; junction bases not matched to a gene: 7. CDR3 nucleotides: TGTGCCAGCAGTTATCCCCGGGACAGGGTGGAGACCCAGTACTTC. The encoded protein is CASSYPRDRVETQYF.

There are a few counts of this clonotype. The chain carries TRBV20-1 and TRBJ1-1, with a possible D match to TRBD1 (5 bases). Germline CDR1 and CDR2: DFQATT and SNEGSKA (reference sequence). V was cut by 2 bases and J by 5 bases, with 9 bases left in between. This CDR3 has 12 residues. CDR3 bases: TGCAGTGCTAGACAGGGTTCAACTGAAGCTTTCTTT. This translates into CSARQGSTEAFF.

There are many counts of this clonotype. The CDR3 is CASSLLITEAFF. As DNA, the CDR3 is TGTGCCAGCAGTTTATTGATCACTGAAGCTTTCTTT. This sequence joins TRBV28 and TRBJ1-1; D unresolved. V dropped 1 base and J dropped 4 bases, with 4 bases sitting between them. Germline V lookup: CDR1 MDHEN, CDR2 SYDVKM. There are 12 residues in the CDR3.

Turning to this clonotype: A much larger clone differs by one base, so this may be a read error. This chain joins TRBV12-3 or TRBV12-4 and TRBJ1-4, with D unclear. The CDR3 length is 19 residues. V lost 3 bases to trimming and J lost 0 bases, with 20 bases between them. CDR3 sequence: CASSFGQFSILTTNEKLFF. CDR3 bases: TGTGCCAGCAGTTTCGGCCAGTTTAGTATACTTACAACTAATGAAAAACTGTTTTTT.

This clonotype was observed a few times. The CDR3 coding sequence is TGTGCCAGCAGTTTGGTACCCGGGGATGAGCAGTTCTTC. Amino acid sequence: CASSLVPGDEQFF. This rearrangement joins TRBV12-3 or TRBV12-4 to TRBJ2-1; maybe TRBD2 (5 bases). The CDR3 extends over 13 amino acids. Trimming pared 3 bases from V and 8 bases from J, leaving 11 bases between.

There are a few counts of this clonotype. The chain recombines TRBV6-2 or TRBV6-3 with TRBJ2-2, with 10 bases identical to TRBD2. V lost 5 bases, J lost 3 bases, and 3 bases stayed unmatched. Germline CDR1 MNHEY, CDR2 SVGEGT. This CDR3 comprises 15 residues. The CDR3 reads CASSHLAGDTGELFF. The CDR3 coding sequence is TGTGCCAGCAGTCACCTAGCGGGGGACACCGGGGAGCTGTTTTTT.

This clonotype was seen repeatedly, ten times or more. This chain connects TRBV7-3 to TRBJ1-1; D is unclear. V lost 5 bases and J 2 bases, leaving 9 bases between the germline ends. Germline values: CDR1 SGHTA, CDR2 FQGTGA. CDR3 length: 13 amino acids. CDR3 sequence reads: CASSLDLNTEAFF. The CDR3 DNA is TGTGCCAGCAGCCTGGACCTTAACACTGAAGCTTTCTTT.

This clonotype was detected only a few times. This sequence joins TRBV7-9 and TRBJ2-1; a weak D match, TRBD1 (6 bases). This CDR3 region has 12 residues. CDR1 is SEHNR, CDR2 FQNEAQ, per germline (reference sequence). V lost 5 bases to trimming and J lost 9 bases, with 11 bases between them. The CDR3 is CASSEQGAEQFF. The CDR3, as DNA: TGTGCCAGCAGCGAACAGGGTGCTGAGCAGTTCTTC.

This clonotype was seen at least ten times. The chain couples TRBV6-6 to TRBJ1-1; TRBD1 is a possible D gene (5 bases). Trimming stripped 3 bases from V and 0 bases from J, with 14 bases between. The CDR3 loop spans 16 amino acids. Germline assignment: CDR1 MNHNY and CDR2 SVGAGI (reference sequence). CDR3 protein: CASSYGAGVVNTEAFF. The CDR3 nucleotides are TGTGCCAGCAGTTATGGGGCGGGGGTAGTGAACACTGAAGCTTTCTTT.

This clonotype showed up just a few times. The gene calls are TRBV19 and TRBJ2-3; D is undetermined. V was cut by 3 bases and J by 0 bases, with 13 bases left in between. The CDR3 is made up of 16 amino acids. Per the germline V gene, CDR1 is LNHDA and CDR2 is SQIVND (reference sequence). CDR3 residues: CASSIQSHSSTDTQYF. In DNA form, the CDR3 reads TGTGCCAGTAGTATCCAGAGCCACTCTAGCACAGATACGCAGTATTTT.

The chain joins TRBV6-2 or TRBV6-3 to TRBJ1-1; 7 nucleotides line up with TRBD1. The CDR3 is 17 amino acids. The trim removed 2 bases at V and 2 bases at J, leaving 11 bases unmatched. Germline lookup yields CDR1 MNHEY and CDR2 SVGEGT. In DNA form, the CDR3 reads TGTGCCAGCAGTTACGCAGGTTACGGACAGGCTAACACTGAAGCTTTCTTT. This encodes CASSYAGYGQANTEAFF.

The genes are TRBV6-2 or TRBV6-3 and TRBJ1-4; no definite D call. The CDR3 runs to 16 residues. Deletions cut 5 bases from V and 8 bases from J, with 21 bases between. Germline V gene lookup returns CDR1 MNHEY and CDR2 SVGEGT. CDR3 protein: CASSKGIGGINEKLFF. The CDR3 DNA follows: TGTGCCAGCAGTAAAGGAATTGGCGGGATAAACGAAAAACTGTTTTTT.

V is TRBV2 and J is TRBJ2-7, with a tentative D call TRBD2 (6 bases). The V end lost 3 bases, the J end lost 6 bases, and 9 bases lay between the germline ends. Looked up from germline, CDR1 is SNHLY and CDR2 is FYNNEI. The CDR3 extends over 12 amino acids. CDR3 loop: CASSDTGSEQYF. In nucleotides, the CDR3 is TGTGCCAGCAGTGACACCGGGAGCGAGCAGTACTTC.